Below, 29 T cell receptor beta chains from the same sample are listed, as sequenced in a study of T-cell reconstitution after alpha-beta-depleted transplantation in children. The TCRbeta library incorporated unique molecular identifiers. Via MiXCR, TCRdb re-called the PCR reads, giving one row per CDR3 protein. The table records 110,000 or so distinct CDR3 sequences, approximately 6.4% of them present only once. The sample here was PBMCs, mostly from graft donor cells, taken 360 days after TCRalphabeta/CD19-depleted stem cell transplant. These receptors all come from a male patient aged 2-15 years who had a stem cell transplant for acute lymphoblastic leukemia, so the T cells may come from the graft donor.

The chain links TRBV7-9 to TRBJ1-2; a weak D match, TRBD1 (6 bases). Germline CDR1 is SEHNR and CDR2 is FQNEAQ (reference sequence). V lost 1 base to trimming and J lost 4 bases, with 13 bases between them. This CDR3 is 15 amino acids long. CDR3 sequence: CASSLESGAFYGYTF. CDR3 sequence (DNA): TGTGCCAGCAGCTTAGAATCAGGGGCCTTCTATGGCTACACCTTC.

At least ten counts were recorded for this clonotype. V and J are TRBV7-9 and TRBJ2-7, with 7 nucleotides matching TRBD2. Germline trimming cut 4 bases from V and 4 bases from J; bases unmatched to any gene: 10. Looked up from germline, CDR1 is SEHNR and CDR2 is FQNEAQ (reference sequence). The CDR3 sequence is 15 residues long. This CDR3 reads CASSSDLREGYEQYF. The CDR3 nucleotides are TGTGCCAGCAGCTCCGACCTCAGGGAGGGGTACGAGCAGTACTTC.

This clonotype was observed many times. The chain has TRBV6-1 and TRBJ2-4; D ambiguous. CDR3 length: 15 amino acids. Germline CDR1 is MNHNS and CDR2 is SASEGT. V was trimmed by 4 bases and J by 0 bases, leaving 10 bases between them. The CDR3 nucleotides are TGTGCCAGCAGTGCGCTGCCAGTAGCCAAAAACATTCAGTACTTC. It codes for CASSALPVAKNIQYF.

This clonotype was seen repeatedly, ten times or more. The V gene is TRBV29-1, the J gene TRBJ1-2, with a tentative D call TRBD1 (6 bases). Trimming shortened V by 5 bases and J by 4 bases, and 17 bases separated the two germline ends. Germline CDR1 is SQVTM and CDR2 is ANQGSEA. CDR3 length: 14 amino acids. CDR3 amino acids: CSVPSPRGPYGYTF. The CDR3 DNA sequence: TGCAGCGTTCCCTCCCCCCGGGGGCCCTATGGCTACACCTTC.

On this clonotype: This may come from a read error, since a much larger clone is one base off. CDR3 nucleotides: TGTACCAGCAGTTTAGTACTAGCGGGAGCCGTTCCCCAGGGCATTCAGTACTTC. Amino acids: CTSSLVLAGAVPQGIQYF. The gene calls are TRBV12-3 or TRBV12-4 and TRBJ2-4; 11 nucleotides align to TRBD2. The CDR3 is made up of 18 amino acids.

This clonotype was recorded once. This rearrangement joins TRBV6-2 or TRBV6-3 to TRBJ2-2, with D tentatively TRBD2 (5 bases). This CDR3 contains 17 residues. Trimming cost V 6 bases and J 1 base, with 18 bases left between them. The germline V gene encodes CDR1 MNHEY and CDR2 SVGEGT. The CDR3 sequence: CASSLRLIGMNTGELFF. DNA for the CDR3: TGTGCCAGCAGCCTCCGACTAATTGGGATGAACACCGGGGAGCTGTTTTTT.

This clonotype was seen ten or more times. V gene TRBV10-3 combines with J gene TRBJ2-7, with D possibly being TRBD2 (6 bases). The CDR3 is made up of 13 amino acids. Germline V gene lookup returns CDR1 ENHRY and CDR2 SYGVKD. Between the trimmed V and J ends, which lost 0 bases and 5 bases, there was a span of 8 bases. CDR3 in DNA: TGTGCCATCAGTGAGTCCCGGGGGAACGAGCAGTACTTC. Translating it yields CAISESRGNEQYF.

This chain links TRBV2 with TRBJ2-1; the match to TRBD2 covers 9 bases. Per the germline V gene, CDR1 is SNHLY and CDR2 is FYNNEI. The CDR3 sequence is 12 residues long. V was clipped by 7 bases and J by 10 bases; unmatched bases: 5. The DNA for the CDR3 is TGTGCCAGCATCGTTCTAGCGGGAGAGCAGTTCTTC. As protein: CASIVLAGEQFF.

The rearrangement uses TRBV4-3 and TRBJ1-2; weak D call: TRBD1 (6 bases). There are 15 residues in the CDR3. Trimming shortened V by 5 bases and J by 6 bases, and 19 bases separated the two germline ends. Germline assignment: CDR1 LGHNA and CDR2 YSLEER. CDR3 in amino acids: CASSKWWGHGDGYTF. CDR3 in DNA: TGCGCCAGCAGCAAATGGTGGGGGCACGGAGATGGCTACACCTTC.

This clonotype was observed at least ten times. V usage is TRBV20-1 and J usage is TRBJ2-1; D may be TRBD2 (6 bases). From germline, CDR1 is DFQATT and CDR2 SNEGSKA (reference sequence). The CDR3 is made up of 13 amino acids. Deletions cut 2 bases from V and 12 bases from J, with 17 bases between. The CDR3 DNA follows: TGCAGTGCTAGACCAGGGACTTCTAGAGCGCAGTTCTTC. Protein product: CSARPGTSRAQFF.

A few counts support this clonotype. The rearrangement links TRBV28 to TRBJ2-3, with D maybe TRBD2 (6 bases). Germline values: CDR1 MDHEN, CDR2 SYDVKM. V dropped 2 bases and J dropped 2 bases, with 14 bases sitting between them. CDR3 length: 16 amino acids. The CDR3 coding sequence is TGTGCCAGCAGTTTAGTCGGGGGTGGGGACACAGATACGCAGTATTTT. Its protein is CASSLVGGGDTDTQYF.

This clonotype was counted between two and nine times. The chain couples TRBV7-3 to TRBJ1-2; 8 nucleotides agree with TRBD1. The trim removed 1 base at V and 1 base at J, leaving 11 bases unmatched. Germline CDR1 is SGHTA and CDR2 is FQGTGA. The length of the CDR3 is 18 residues. The CDR3 coding sequence is TGTGCCAGCAGCTTAATAGCCCTTGGACAGGGAGGTAACTATGGCTACACCTTC. Translating gives CASSLIALGQGGNYGYTF.

This clonotype was seen ten or more times. The chain joins TRBV7-9 to TRBJ1-1; D is perhaps TRBD1 (6 bases). The germline gives CDR1 SEHNR, CDR2 FQNEAQ (reference sequence). With 1 base removed from V and 1 base from J, the gap between germline ends came to 16 bases. The CDR3 runs 17 residues. CDR3 in DNA: TGTGCCAGCAGCTTAGTTGCGGGGGCGGTTAAGAACACTGAAGCTTTCTTT. Residues: CASSLVAGAVKNTEAFF.

This clonotype was counted between two and nine times. The V gene is TRBV6-1, the J gene TRBJ2-6, with D possibly TRBD2 on 6 matching bases. Trimming cost V 8 bases and J 0 bases, with 23 bases left between them. Germline CDR1 reads MNHNS; CDR2 reads SASEGT. The CDR3 length is 19 residues. The CDR3 DNA is TGTGCCAGCGTCTCGGGGGTCGGAGTTACTAGCTCTGGGGCCAACGTCCTGACTTTC. Translated, it gives CASVSGVGVTSSGANVLTF.

This clonotype has only a few counts. This sequence joins TRBV5-1 and TRBJ2-5; 9 bases agree with TRBD1. The CDR3 spans 15 residues. V shed 2 bases and J 1 base; nucleotides not matched to a gene: 3. Germline-derived CDR1 and CDR2 are SGHRS and YFSETQ. The CDR3: CASSLVGQGQETQYF. In DNA, the CDR3 is TGCGCCAGCAGCTTAGTGGGACAGGGCCAAGAGACCCAGTACTTC.

In its sample, this clonotype was seen many times. The V gene is TRBV5-6, the J gene TRBJ2-5, with TRBD2 matching over 9 bases. Germline CDR1 is SGHDT and CDR2 is YYEEEE. This CDR3 comprises 14 residues. The V gene end was trimmed by 4 bases and the J gene end by 5 bases; junction bases not matched to a gene: 6. The CDR3 is CASSRSGTSETQYF. DNA of the CDR3: TGTGCCAGCAGCCGCTCCGGGACTAGCGAGACCCAGTACTTC.

In its sample, this clonotype was seen many times. Its ends do not fully match the called genes, so a read error is possible. The rearrangement links TRBV7-9 to TRBJ2-1; D unclear. This CDR3 contains 13 residues. The germline gives CDR1 SEHNR, CDR2 FQNEAQ (reference sequence). The CDR3 region is CASSFGLGKSMIF. Written as DNA, the CDR3 is TGTGCCAGCAGCTTCGGCTTAGGGAAAAGTATGATCTTC. The whole variable domain, remainder taken from reference TRBV7-9 and TRBJ2-1, is DTGVSQNPRHKITKRGQNVTFRCDPISEHNRLYWYRQTLGQGPEFLTYFQNEAQLEKSRLLSDRFSAERPKGSFSTLEIQRTEQGDSAMYLCASSFGLGKSMIFGPGTRLTVL.

Many counts were recorded for this clonotype. V gene TRBV29-1 combines with J gene TRBJ1-1; 12 bases agree with TRBD1. This CDR3 has 16 residues. Losses at the gene ends were 7 bases for V and 1 base for J; bases not matched to a gene: 10. Germline values: CDR1 SQVTM, CDR2 ANQGSEA. The chain's CDR3 is CSAPGDRGRKNTEAFF. CDR3 bases: TGCAGCGCCCCGGGGGACAGGGGGCGGAAGAACACTGAAGCTTTCTTT.

This clonotype came up many times. The rearrangement joins TRBV6-1 to TRBJ1-5, with unresolved D. This CDR3 spans 15 amino acids. The germline V and J ends were trimmed by 8 bases and 4 bases, with 18 bases remaining between them. Germline V lookup: CDR1 MNHNS, CDR2 SASEGT. The DNA of the CDR3 is TGTGCCAGCGGCCCCGGCGGGCGGGCTAATCAGCCCCAGCATTTT. Translated, it gives CASGPGGRANQPQHF.

This chain connects TRBV7-2 to TRBJ2-1, with 10 bases aligning to TRBD2. Germline V gene data show CDR1 as SGHTA and CDR2 as FQGNSA. The CDR3 contains 17 residues. With 5 bases clipped from V and 6 bases from J, the junction kept 13 bases outside the gene matches. CDR3 in amino acids: CASSLPSGRGPGNEQFF. CDR3 nucleotide sequence: TGTGCCAGCAGCCTACCCAGCGGGAGGGGCCCTGGCAATGAGCAGTTCTTC.

At least ten counts were recorded for this clonotype. This rearrangement joins TRBV11-2 to TRBJ2-3; a weak D match, TRBD2 (6 bases). In germline, CDR1 is SGHAT, CDR2 FQNNGV. The CDR3 has 18 amino acids. Deletions cut 2 bases from V and 3 bases from J, with 21 bases between. The CDR3 DNA reads as TGTGCCAGCAGCTTAACCCAAACAGCGGGCGTGTCGACAGATACGCAGTATTTT. Translating gives CASSLTQTAGVSTDTQYF.

This clonotype was counted many times. This chain uses TRBV28 with TRBJ2-7; TRBD2 matches 10 bases. The CDR3 has 15 amino acids. The V gene end was trimmed by 3 bases and the J gene end by 3 bases; junction bases not matched to a gene: 5. Germline V gene sequence: CDR1 MDHEN, CDR2 SYDVKM. CDR3 region: CASSFRGLASYEQYF. The CDR3 nucleotides read TGTGCCAGCAGTTTCCGGGGACTAGCGAGCTACGAGCAGTACTTC.

This clonotype occurred many times. The chain couples TRBV4-2 to TRBJ2-1, with D tentatively TRBD1 or TRBD2 (5 bases each). Between the trimmed V and J ends, which lost 5 bases and 8 bases, there was a span of 13 bases. Looked up from germline, CDR1 is LGHNA and CDR2 is YNFKEQ. The CDR3 has 13 amino acids. The CDR3 sequence: CASSLGTVDEQFF. As DNA, the CDR3 is TGTGCCAGCAGCTTGGGGACCGTCGATGAGCAGTTCTTC.

This clonotype was counted a few times. This CDR3 is CASSPTGPGNTIYF. The CDR3 DNA follows: TGCGCCAGCAGCCCAACAGGGCCTGGAAACACCATATATTTT. This rearrangement joins TRBV5-1 to TRBJ1-3; perhaps TRBD1 as D (6 bases). The CDR3 is made up of 14 amino acids. The germline V gene encodes CDR1 SGHRS and CDR2 YFSETQ. The V end was cut by 4 bases, the J end by 2 bases, with 10 bases between.

This clonotype was recorded many times. This rearrangement joins TRBV6-2 or TRBV6-3 to TRBJ1-1; 9 nucleotides line up with TRBD1. V was clipped by 0 bases and J by 5 bases; unmatched bases: 4. CDR1 MNHEY and CDR2 SVGEGT come from the germline V gene. The CDR3 is 15 amino acids. CDR3: CASSYSTGGSTEAFF. In DNA, the CDR3 is TGTGCCAGCAGTTACTCGACAGGGGGAAGTACTGAAGCTTTCTTT.

In this sample, this clonotype turned up a few times. Written as DNA, the CDR3 is TGTGCCAGCAGCTTGGGGAGTCCTTTAACGGGCCGGATTCGCACCATATATTTT. The encoded protein is CASSLGSPLTGRIRTIYF. The chain recombines TRBV5-5 with TRBJ1-3; no clear D gene. V lost 0 bases to trimming and J lost 9 bases, with 25 bases between them. Germline V gives CDR1 SGHKS, CDR2 YYEKEE (reference sequence). This CDR3 has 18 residues.

This clonotype was recorded many times. V is TRBV10-3 and J is TRBJ2-3; D is ambiguous. The CDR3 spans 12 residues. V gave up 7 bases and J gave up 6 bases, with 11 bases separating them. Looked up from germline, CDR1 is ENHRY and CDR2 is SYGVKD. This CDR3 reads CAINDEGDTQYF. CDR3 coding DNA: TGTGCCATCAATGATGAAGGGGATACGCAGTATTTT.

This clonotype was seen many times. The rearrangement uses TRBV6-5 and TRBJ2-5; D gene ambiguous. The germline gives CDR1 MNHEY, CDR2 SVGAGI. The V end lost 0 bases, the J end lost 0 bases, and 5 bases lay between the germline ends. The CDR3 covers 14 residues. CDR3 residues: CASSYSNNQETQYF. DNA of the CDR3: TGTGCCAGCAGTTACTCGAACAACCAAGAGACCCAGTACTTC.

The CDR3 nucleotides read TGTGCCAGCCACGGGGGGTATCAGCCCCAGCATTTT. This codes for CASHGGYQPQHF. The chain employs TRBV6-5 and TRBJ1-5; weak D call: TRBD1 (5 bases). Trimming shortened V by 8 bases and J by 5 bases, and 10 bases separated the two germline ends. The CDR3 is 12 residues long. The V gene's germline CDR1 is MNHEY and CDR2 SVGAGI.